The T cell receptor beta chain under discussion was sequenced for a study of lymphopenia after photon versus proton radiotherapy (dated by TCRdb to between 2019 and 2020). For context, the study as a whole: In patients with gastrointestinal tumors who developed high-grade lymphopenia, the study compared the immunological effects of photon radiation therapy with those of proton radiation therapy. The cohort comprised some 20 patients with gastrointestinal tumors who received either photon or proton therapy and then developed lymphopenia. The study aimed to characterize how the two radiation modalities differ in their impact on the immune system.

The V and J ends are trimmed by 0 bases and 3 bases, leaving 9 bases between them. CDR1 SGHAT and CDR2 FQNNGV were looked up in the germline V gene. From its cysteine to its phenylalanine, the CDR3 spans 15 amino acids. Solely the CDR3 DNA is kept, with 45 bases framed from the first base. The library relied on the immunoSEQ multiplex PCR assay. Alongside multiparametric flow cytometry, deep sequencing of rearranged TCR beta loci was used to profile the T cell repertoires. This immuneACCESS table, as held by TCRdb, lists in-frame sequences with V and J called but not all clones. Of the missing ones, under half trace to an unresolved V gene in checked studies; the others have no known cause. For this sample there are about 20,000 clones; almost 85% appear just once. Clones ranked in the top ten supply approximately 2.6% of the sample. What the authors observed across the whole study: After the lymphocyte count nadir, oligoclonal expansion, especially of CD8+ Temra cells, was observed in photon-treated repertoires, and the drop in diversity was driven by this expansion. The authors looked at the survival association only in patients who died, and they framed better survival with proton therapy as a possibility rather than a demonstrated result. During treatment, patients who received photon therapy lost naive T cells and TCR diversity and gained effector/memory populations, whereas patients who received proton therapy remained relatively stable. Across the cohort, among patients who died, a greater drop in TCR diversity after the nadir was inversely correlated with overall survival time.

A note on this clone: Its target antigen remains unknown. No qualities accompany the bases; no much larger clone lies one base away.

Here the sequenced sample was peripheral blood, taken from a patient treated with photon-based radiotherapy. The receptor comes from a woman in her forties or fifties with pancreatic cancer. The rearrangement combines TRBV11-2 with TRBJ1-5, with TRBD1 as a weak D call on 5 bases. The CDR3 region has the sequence CASSLDRDLNQPQHF. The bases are TGTGCCAGCAGCTTAGACAGGGATCTCAATCAGCCCCAGCATTTT.